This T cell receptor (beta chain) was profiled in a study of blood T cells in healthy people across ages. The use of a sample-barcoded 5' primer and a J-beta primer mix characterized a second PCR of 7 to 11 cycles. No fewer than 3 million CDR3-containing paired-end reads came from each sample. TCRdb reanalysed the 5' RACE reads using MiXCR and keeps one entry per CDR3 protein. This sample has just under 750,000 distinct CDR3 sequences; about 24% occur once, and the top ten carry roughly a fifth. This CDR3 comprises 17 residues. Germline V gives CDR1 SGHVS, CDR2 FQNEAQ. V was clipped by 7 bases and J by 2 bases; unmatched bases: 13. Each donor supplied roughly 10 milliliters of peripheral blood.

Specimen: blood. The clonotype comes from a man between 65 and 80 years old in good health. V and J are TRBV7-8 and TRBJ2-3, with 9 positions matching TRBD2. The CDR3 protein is CASNLTPGLADTDTQYF. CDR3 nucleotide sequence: TGTGCCAGCAACCTAACCCCGGGACTAGCAGACACAGATACGCAGTATTTT.